A selection of T cell receptor beta chains follows, all from one sample in a study of TIL therapy for anti-PD-1-resistant metastatic lung cancer. Method: immunoSEQ multiplex PCR; TCRdb's copy keeps in-frame clones and lacks some. The table shows 25,000 to 40,000 clones, with around three quarters occurring only once. Here the sequenced sample was blood, taken at baseline. These TCRs come from a woman aged 25 to 80 with non-small cell lung cancer. CDR3s include the opening cysteine and the closing phenylalanine or tryptophan. Fields, in order: clone size, J gene, V gene, D gene, CDR3 protein, CDR3 DNA. The D gene is left open where the match is weak. A clone size is listed for some rows: how often the clone was seen (once, few, many), or a class if it is expanded.

few	TRBJ1-1	TRBV5-8	NA	CASSPSDRVTEAFF	TGTGCCAGCAGCCCTTCAGATAGGGTCACTGAAGCTTTCTTT
NA	TRBJ2-1	TRBV7-6	TRBD2	CASSSLAGSSYNEQFF	TGTGCCAGCAGCTCCCTAGCGGGGAGCTCCTACAATGAGCAGTTCTTC
NA	TRBJ2-1	TRBV5-8	NA	CASSSRARGEQFF	TGTGCCAGCAGCAGCCGCGCTAGAGGGGAGCAGTTCTTC
NA	TRBJ2-2	TRBV11-3	TRBD2	CASSLDGLAGATGELFF	TGTGCCAGCAGCTTAGACGGGCTAGCGGGAGCCACCGGGGAGCTGTTTTTT
once	TRBJ2-7	TRBV6-5	NA	CASSPIGPYEQYF	TGTGCCAGCAGTCCAATCGGGCCCTACGAGCAGTACTTC
NA	TRBJ1-2	TRBV19	NA	CASSIDPTWDYGYTF	TGTGCCAGTAGTATAGATCCTACCTGGGACTATGGCTACACCTTC
medium-sized	TRBJ1-1	TRBV30	NA	CAWGRQMNTEAFF	TGTGCCTGGGGGAGGCAGATGAACACTGAAGCTTTCTTT
NA	TRBJ2-1	TRBV19	TRBD2	CASSISSGYNEQFF	TGTGCCAGTAGTATCTCTAGCGGTTACAATGAGCAGTTCTTC
NA	TRBJ1-2	TRBV30	NA	CAWSLWQASYGYTF	TGTGCCTGGAGTCTGTGGCAGGCTAGCTATGGCTACACCTTC
NA	TRBJ2-3	TRBV11-2	NA	CASSLSADTDTQYF	TGTGCCAGCAGCTTGAGCGCTGACACAGATACGCAGTATTTT
NA	TRBJ2-5	TRBV11-3	TRBD2	CASSLEGLLAGWMKTQYF	TGTGCCAGCAGCTTAGAAGGTTTACTAGCGGGATGGATGAAGACCCAGTACTTC
NA	TRBJ1-1	TRBV30	NA	CAWLYTENTEAFF	TGTGCCTGGTTATACACAGAGAACACTGAAGCTTTCTTT
NA	TRBJ2-3	TRBV11-3	TRBD2	CASSPLAGDTDTQYF	TGTGCCAGCAGCCCACTAGCGGGGGACACAGATACGCAGTATTTT
NA	TRBJ2-1	TRBV6-1	NA	CASSNEQFF	TGTGCCAGCAGCAATGAGCAGTTCTTC
NA	TRBJ2-7	TRBV11-3	NA	CASSGRGSEQYF	TGTGCCAGCAGCGGGAGAGGGTCCGAGCAGTACTTC
once	TRBJ2-1	TRBV6-1	TRBD2	CASSSLAGGSSEQFF	TGTGCCAGCAGTTCGCTAGCGGGAGGGTCGAGTGAGCAGTTCTTC
NA	TRBJ1-1	TRBV9	NA	CASSVGTGGNTEAFF	TGTGCCAGCAGCGTAGGTACGGGGGGGAACACTGAAGCTTTCTTT
NA	TRBJ1-1	TRBV6-1	NA	CASSETGGDEAFF	TGTGCCAGCAGTGAAACGGGTGGTGATGAAGCTTTCTTT
NA	TRBJ2-1	TRBV11-2	TRBD2	CASSLGLAGDEQFF	TGTGCCAGCAGCTTAGGCCTAGCGGGAGATGAGCAGTTCTTC
few	TRBJ2-7	TRBV10-3	NA	CAISEIGYEQYF	TGTGCCATCAGTGAGATAGGATACGAGCAGTACTTC